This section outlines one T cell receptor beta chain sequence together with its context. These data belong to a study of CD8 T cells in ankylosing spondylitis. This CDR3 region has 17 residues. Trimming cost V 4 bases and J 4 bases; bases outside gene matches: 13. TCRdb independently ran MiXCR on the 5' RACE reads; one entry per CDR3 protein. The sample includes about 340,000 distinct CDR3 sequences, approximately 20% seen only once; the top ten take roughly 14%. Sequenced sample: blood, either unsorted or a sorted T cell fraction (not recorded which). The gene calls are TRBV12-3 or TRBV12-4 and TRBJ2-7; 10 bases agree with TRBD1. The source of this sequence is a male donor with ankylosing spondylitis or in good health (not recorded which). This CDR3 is CASSSGQGMGKGYEQYF. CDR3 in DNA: TGTGCCAGCAGTTCGGGACAGGGGATGGGGAAAGGTTACGAGCAGTACTTC.